These 31 T cell receptor beta chains came from one sample sequenced in a study of OX40 agonist ivuxolimab in advanced cancers. TCRdb's copy holds only in-frame clones and misses some; the assay was immunoSEQ multiplex PCR. In the table there are around 80,000 clones, around 80% of which are singletons. Sequenced here: CD4+ or CD8+ T cells sorted from blood, sampled in a trial of the OX40 agonist ivuxolimab. Receptors originate from an adult with an advanced solid tumor such as melanoma, head and neck, liver or kidney cancer.

The chain recombines TRBV18 with TRBJ2-2; 9 nucleotides line up with TRBD2. The CDR3 is made up of 17 amino acids. V shed 4 bases and J 4 bases; nucleotides not matched to a gene: 10. Germline V gives CDR1 KGHSH, CDR2 LQKENI. CDR3 protein: CASSRISGSGSTGELFF. DNA of the CDR3: TGTGCCAGCTCACGAATTAGCGGGAGTGGGAGCACCGGGGAGCTGTTTTTT.

This chain connects TRBV7-2 to TRBJ2-5, with TRBD1 matching over 8 bases. The length of the CDR3 is 14 residues. The germline CDR1 and CDR2 sequences are SGHTA and FQGNSA. Trimming took 0 bases from V and 7 from J; bases not matched to a gene: 4. In nucleotides, the CDR3 is TGTGCCAGCAGCTTAGCGCAGGGGGCGGGGACCCAGTACTTC. Translation gives CASSLAQGAGTQYF.

The chain combines TRBV9 with TRBJ1-6; D not resolved. This CDR3 region has 14 residues. Germline CDR1 is SGDLS and CDR2 is YYNGEE. The germline V and J ends were trimmed by 9 bases and 10 bases, with 20 bases remaining between them. The DNA of the CDR3 is TGTGCCACCCCCGCCGAGGCTAGAGACTCACCCCTCCACTTT. This encodes CATPAEARDSPLHF.

The chain has TRBV18 and TRBJ2-1; TRBD1 agrees at 11 bases. The germline V gene encodes CDR1 KGHSH and CDR2 LQKENI. This CDR3 has 16 amino acids. The V and J ends lost 3 bases and 3 bases, in that order; junction bases with no gene match: 4. CDR3 amino acids: CASSPAGTGGYNEQFF. The DNA for the CDR3 is TGTGCCAGCTCACCTGCCGGGACAGGGGGCTACAATGAGCAGTTCTTC.

This clone occurred once. This chain links TRBV5-1 with TRBJ1-4; no firm D call. The V end lost 4 bases, the J end lost 4 bases, and 14 bases lay between the germline ends. Germline V lookup: CDR1 SGHRS, CDR2 YFSETQ. There are 15 residues in the CDR3. The CDR3 DNA follows: TGCGCCAGCAGCCGGCCCGAGGTGCTTAATGAAAAACTGTTTTTT. Protein: CASSRPEVLNEKLFF.

The chain has TRBV5-1 and TRBJ1-4; perhaps TRBD1 as D (6 bases). V lost 1 base to trimming and J lost 0 bases, with 10 bases between them. Germline CDR1 SGHRS, CDR2 YFSETQ. This CDR3 has 16 residues. CDR3 coding DNA: TGCGCCAGCAGCTTGACCGGACAGACAACTAATGAAAAACTGTTTTTT. Its protein is CASSLTGQTTNEKLFF.

The chain employs TRBV6-1 and TRBJ2-7, with 8 bases matching TRBD1. The CDR3 extends over 12 amino acids. The J segment lost 6 bases and the V segment lost 4 bases, leaving 2 bases of the junction unmatched. Germline V gives CDR1 MNHNS, CDR2 SASEGT. The CDR3 protein is CASSVDRGEQYV. The DNA of the CDR3 is TGTGCCAGCAGTGTAGACAGGGGCGAGCAGTACGTC.

The CDR3 bases are TGTGCCAGCAGCTCCAGGGGACAGGGGGTAGAAGGCTACACCTTC. It is translated as CASSSRGQGVEGYTF. The rearrangement links TRBV7-6 to TRBJ1-2, with 11 bases lining up with TRBD1. This CDR3 comprises 15 residues. CDR1 is SGHVS and CDR2 is FNYEAQ in the germline V gene. The V and J ends lost 4 bases and 8 bases, in that order; junction bases with no gene match: 9.

This clone has only a few counts. V usage is TRBV7-6 and J usage is TRBJ2-1, with TRBD2 matching over 7 bases. V gave up 4 bases and J gave up 2 bases; unmatched junction bases: 2. CDR3 size: 14 residues. The germline V gene encodes CDR1 SGHVS and CDR2 FNYEAQ. CDR3 sequence reads: CASSSGGTYNEQFF. In DNA, the CDR3 is TGTGCCAGCAGCTCGGGAGGTACCTACAATGAGCAGTTCTTC.

The rearrangement links TRBV6-5 to TRBJ1-6; unclear D gene. This CDR3 spans 12 amino acids. Germline-derived CDR1 and CDR2 are MNHEY and SVGAGI. V dropped 2 bases and J dropped 9 bases, with 5 bases sitting between them. The CDR3 region has the DNA TGTGCCAGCAGTTACGGGGTTTCACCCCTCCACTTT. This gives the protein CASSYGVSPLHF.

About this clone: The junction does not match germline at one end; this may be a read error. The V and J genes are TRBV7-2 and TRBJ1-5; D is undetermined. The CDR3 length is 15 residues. In germline, CDR1 is SGHTA, CDR2 FQGNSA. CDR3 region: CASSFSADNNQAQHF. In DNA, the CDR3 is TGTGCCAGCAGCTTTAGCGCAGATAATAATCAGGCCCAGCATTTT.

V is TRBV7-8 and J is TRBJ1-3; D gene uncertain. Trimming shortened V by 5 bases and J by 0 bases, and 11 bases separated the two germline ends. Germline V gene sequence: CDR1 SGHVS, CDR2 FQNEAQ. The length of the CDR3 is 15 residues. The CDR3, as DNA: TGTGCCAGCAGCGCCAGACGGATCTCTGGAAACACCATATATTTT. It is translated as CASSARRISGNTIYF.

The V call is TRBV12-5, the J call TRBJ1-2; no reliable D call. Trimming took off 7 bases at V and 7 bases at J, with 7 bases between the two ends. Germline CDR1 is LGHNT and CDR2 is FRNRAP. CDR3 length equals 10 residues. The CDR3 loop is CASALGGYTF. DNA of the CDR3: TGTGCTAGTGCCCTCGGTGGCTACACCTTC.

In this sample, this clone turned up once. The J gene is TRBJ2-5, the V gene TRBV13, with D tentatively TRBD1 (5 bases). This CDR3 region has 15 residues. The ends were cut back, 10 bases at V and 0 bases at J, with 18 bases in the middle. CDR1 and CDR2 (germline): PRHDT, FYEKMQ (reference sequence). CDR3 amino acids: CANPPATADQETQYF. The CDR3 DNA is TGTGCCAACCCTCCCGCGACAGCCGACCAAGAGACCCAGTACTTC.

The V gene is TRBV7-9, the J gene TRBJ1-2, with D unclear. The V end lost 1 base, the J end lost 3 bases, and 9 bases lay between the germline ends. Germline V gene lookup returns CDR1 SEHNR and CDR2 FQNEAQ (reference sequence). The CDR3 loop spans 14 amino acids. The CDR3 loop is CASSLVYTHYGYTF. CDR3 nucleotides: TGTGCCAGCAGCTTAGTTTACACCCACTATGGCTACACCTTC. Based on the CDR3 plus reference TRBV7-9 and TRBJ1-2, the full variable domain is DTGVSQNPRHKITKRGQNVTFRCDPISEHNRLYWYRQTLGQGPEFLTYFQNEAQLEKSRLLSDRFSAERPKGSFSTLEIQRTEQGDSAMYLCASSLVYTHYGYTFGSGTRLTVV.

V is TRBV7-9 and J is TRBJ2-5; 10 bases map to TRBD2. There are 14 residues in the CDR3. CDR1 is SEHNR and CDR2 is FQNEAQ in the germline V gene (reference sequence). V lost 4 bases to trimming and J lost 4 bases; unmatched junction nucleotides: 3. DNA of the CDR3: TGTGCCAGCAGCTCGGGACTAGCGCCAGAGACCCAGTACTTC. Protein: CASSSGLAPETQYF.

The rearrangement links TRBV5-4 to TRBJ1-2; D gene unclear. The CDR3 has 13 residues. Germline CDR1 SGHNT, CDR2 YYREEE (reference sequence). Trimming left V 0 bases short and J 4 bases short, with 7 bases between. CDR3 sequence reads: CASSLGVTYGYTF. CDR3 in DNA: TGTGCCAGCAGCTTGGGAGTGACCTATGGCTACACCTTC. Filled out from reference TRBV5-4 and TRBJ1-2, the complete variable domain reads ETGVTQSPTHLIKTRGQQVTLRCSSQSGHNTVSWYQQALGQGPQFIFQYYREEENGRGNFPPRFSGLQFPNYSSELNVNALELDDSALYLCASSLGVTYGYTFGSGTRLTVV.

The chain joins TRBV28 to TRBJ2-5; 7 positions match TRBD1. The junction had 10 bases not matched to a gene; V was cut back by 4 bases and J by 5 bases. The germline V gene has CDR1 MDHEN and CDR2 SYDVKM. The CDR3 is 15 amino acids. This CDR3 is CASSWRGGALETQYF. CDR3 DNA sequence: TGTGCCAGCAGTTGGCGAGGGGGCGCCTTGGAGACCCAGTACTTC.

This clone was detected a few times. The chain couples TRBV6-5 to TRBJ1-4, with unresolved D. The CDR3 extends over 14 amino acids. The germline gives CDR1 MNHEY, CDR2 SVGAGI. Trimming took off 5 bases at V and 5 bases at J, with 12 bases between the two ends. CDR3 nucleotide sequence: TGTGCCAGCAGTCGCAGTAGAAGGAATGAAAAACTGTTTTTT. Encoded protein: CASSRSRRNEKLFF.

The chain recombines TRBV5-5 with TRBJ2-4; TRBD2 is a possible D gene (6 bases). V was cut by 0 bases and J by 5 bases, with 12 bases left in between. Germline CDR1 and CDR2: SGHKS and YYEKEE (reference sequence). The length of the CDR3 is 15 residues. The CDR3 here is CASSLAVGLQNIQYF. The DNA for the CDR3 is TGTGCCAGCAGCTTGGCGGTGGGACTTCAAAACATTCAGTACTTC.

This clone was counted a few times. This chain connects TRBV29-1 to TRBJ2-3; 7 bases fit TRBD1. The CDR3 contains 12 residues. V was pared by 7 bases and J by 5 bases, with 6 bases of the junction left unmatched. The germline V gene has CDR1 SQVTM and CDR2 ANQGSEA. The CDR3 loop is CSGDRVGDTQYF. In DNA, the CDR3 is TGCAGCGGAGACAGGGTCGGAGATACGCAGTATTTT.

The chain couples TRBV11-2 to TRBJ2-1; unclear D gene. CDR3 size: 12 residues. CDR1 SGHAT and CDR2 FQNNGV come from the germline V gene. V was clipped by 0 bases and J by 7 bases, with 4 bases between them. CDR3 protein: CASSLDRNEQFF. CDR3 DNA sequence: TGTGCCAGCAGCTTAGATAGAAATGAGCAGTTCTTC.

The chain combines TRBV9 with TRBJ1-4, with 7 bases fitting TRBD1. The CDR3 is 16 amino acids. V shed 2 bases and J 0 bases; nucleotides not matched to a gene: 4. Germline assignment: CDR1 SGDLS and CDR2 YYNGEE. The DNA for the CDR3 is TGTGCCAGCAGCGTTGCAGGGGGTGCAACTAATGAAAAACTGTTTTTT. Translation: CASSVAGGATNEKLFF. The complete variable domain, with remaining parts taken from reference TRBV9 and TRBJ1-4, reads DSGVTQTPKHLITATGQRVTLRCSPRSGDLSVYWYQQSLDQGLQFLIQYYNGEERAKGNILERFSAQQFPDLHSELNLSSLELGDSALYFCASSVAGGATNEKLFFGSGTQLSVL.

This clone came up a few times. V usage is TRBV28 and J usage is TRBJ2-7; TRBD1 is a possible D gene (6 bases). Germline V gene data show CDR1 as MDHEN and CDR2 as SYDVKM. This CDR3 region has 14 residues. Trimming cost V 3 bases and J 3 bases, with 12 bases left between them. The CDR3 here is CASSLRQVVYEQYF. DNA of the CDR3: TGTGCCAGCAGTTTGCGACAGGTAGTCTACGAGCAGTACTTC.

The chain carries TRBV11-1 and TRBJ2-5, with D unclear. This CDR3 is built from 12 residues. Germline V lookup: CDR1 SGHAT, CDR2 FQDESV (reference sequence). V was shortened by 5 bases and J by 6 bases, with 10 bases between the two germline ends. The CDR3 region is CASSPNAKTQYF. CDR3 nucleotide sequence: TGTGCCAGCAGCCCCAACGCAAAGACCCAGTACTTC.

The chain has TRBV2 and TRBJ2-1; the match to TRBD2 covers 7 bases. The J segment lost 3 bases and the V segment lost 4 bases, leaving 6 bases of the junction unmatched. Germline V gene data show CDR1 as SNHLY and CDR2 as FYNNEI. The CDR3 runs 15 residues. The CDR3 region has the DNA TGTGCCAGCAGTGTTATAGCGGGTTTCTACAATGAGCAGTTCTTC. Its translation: CASSVIAGFYNEQFF. Looking up the rest from reference TRBV2 and TRBJ2-1 gives the full variable domain: EPEVTQTPSHQVTQMGQEVILRCVPISNHLYFYWYRQILGQKVEFLVSFYNNEISEKSEIFDDQFSVERPDGSNFTLKIRSTKLEDSAMYFCASSVIAGFYNEQFFGPGTRLTVL.

The genes are TRBV4-2 and TRBJ1-2; perhaps TRBD1 as D (5 bases). The ends were cut back, 1 base at V and 4 bases at J, with 7 bases in the middle. Germline V gene data show CDR1 as LGHNA and CDR2 as YNFKEQ. CDR3 length: 13 amino acids. DNA for the CDR3: TGTGCCAGCAGCCAAGGTCAGGGCTATGGCTACACCTTC. It is translated as CASSQGQGYGYTF.

The V call is TRBV18, the J call TRBJ2-7; TRBD2 might be the D (6 bases). Germline CDR1 reads KGHSH; CDR2 reads LQKENI. The CDR3 covers 13 residues. Trimming stripped 6 bases from V and 2 bases from J, with 11 bases between. The CDR3 is CASSTGVAYEQYV. In DNA, the CDR3 is TGTGCCAGCTCTACGGGAGTCGCCTACGAGCAGTACGTC.

The chain is built from TRBV20-1 and TRBJ2-7; D gene uncertain. Germline V gene sequence: CDR1 DFQATT, CDR2 SNEGSKA (reference sequence). The CDR3 is 11 amino acids. The ends were cut back, 3 bases at V and 3 bases at J, with 6 bases in the middle. The CDR3 DNA reads TGCAGTGCTAGTAGTAGCTACGAGCAGTACTTC. This codes for CSASSSYEQYF.

V and J are TRBV6-5 and TRBJ1-3, with D unresolved. Germline loops: CDR1 MNHEY, CDR2 SVGAGI. This CDR3 is 14 amino acids long. Between the trimmed V and J ends, which lost 2 bases and 4 bases, there was a span of 9 bases. This chain's CDR3 is CASSYGAVGNTIYF. Written as DNA, the CDR3 is TGTGCCAGCAGTTACGGAGCGGTCGGAAACACCATATATTTT.

The gene calls are TRBV14 and TRBJ1-1, with D tentatively TRBD1 (5 bases). V lost 3 bases and J lost 0, with 8 bases in between. Germline lookup yields CDR1 SGHDN and CDR2 FVKESK. CDR3 size: 14 residues. The CDR3 nucleotides read TGTGCCAGCAGCCATCCAGGGATGAACACTGAAGCTTTCTTT. Translation: CASSHPGMNTEAFF.